These 29 T cell receptor beta chains originate from one sample sequenced in a study of T cell changes during pregnancy in multiple sclerosis. Generated by immunoSEQ multiplex PCR, the TCRdb table keeps only in-frame clones and is missing some. The data show roughly 40,000 clones, around 80% seen once. This specimen was CD4+ T cells from peripheral blood mononuclear cells, taken before pregnancy. The receptors stem from a female donor with multiple sclerosis, enrolled in a pregnancy study.

The chain employs TRBV5-1 and TRBJ2-3; 9 nucleotides agree with TRBD1. This CDR3 is built from 13 residues. V lost 4 bases to trimming and J lost 11 bases; unmatched junction nucleotides: 8. CDR1 SGHRS and CDR2 YFSETQ come from the germline V gene. CDR3 DNA sequence: TGCGCCAGCAGCACGGGACAGGGCAGGGAGCAGTATTTT. Its protein is CASSTGQGREQYF.

This clone was counted ten times or more. V usage is TRBV9 and J usage is TRBJ1-1, with 11 bases lining up with TRBD1. Unmatched junction bases numbered 4, after V lost 3 bases and J lost 3 bases. This CDR3 is built from 15 residues. Germline lookup yields CDR1 SGDLS and CDR2 YYNGEE. This CDR3 is CASSGGTGGYTEAFF. Written as DNA, the CDR3 is TGTGCCAGCAGCGGAGGGACAGGGGGATACACTGAAGCTTTCTTT.

The chain carries TRBV30 and TRBJ1-1; TRBD1 matches at 7 bases. In germline, CDR1 is GTSNPN, CDR2 SVGIG (reference sequence). This CDR3 has 14 residues. V gave up 1 base and J gave up 1 base; unmatched junction bases: 3. CDR3 amino acids: CAWSAGTANTEAFF. The CDR3 coding sequence is TGTGCCTGGAGTGCCGGGACAGCGAACACTGAAGCTTTCTTT.

V usage is TRBV5-1 and J usage is TRBJ1-4; TRBD1 might be the D (5 bases). In germline, CDR1 is SGHRS, CDR2 YFSETQ. V was shortened by 1 base and J by 0 bases, with 10 bases between the two germline ends. CDR3 length: 16 residues. The chain's CDR3 is CASSLLGDSTNEKLFF. The CDR3 DNA sequence: TGCGCCAGCAGCTTGCTAGGGGATTCAACTAATGAAAAACTGTTTTTT.

The chain employs TRBV7-2 and TRBJ1-3, with unresolved D. This CDR3 has 13 residues. Trimming stripped 3 bases from V and 4 bases from J, with 7 bases between. The germline V gene encodes CDR1 SGHTA and CDR2 FQGNSA. Here the CDR3 DNA reads TGTGCCAGCAGCTTCGACTTAGGAAACACCATATATTTT. This sequence encodes CASSFDLGNTIYF.

This clone occurred once. DNA of the CDR3: TGTGCCAGCAGCCAGAATGGGGCCAACGTCCTGACTTTC. Translation gives CASSQNGANVLTF. This sequence joins TRBV11-1 and TRBJ2-6; no clear D. V was pared by 5 bases and J by 3 bases, with 5 bases between. Germline values: CDR1 SGHAT, CDR2 FQDESV (reference sequence). CDR3 length: 13 residues.

J is TRBJ2-3 and V is TRBV7-9; weak D call: TRBD1 (6 bases). There are 15 residues in the CDR3. Germline loops: CDR1 SEHNR, CDR2 FQNEAQ (reference sequence). Trimming left V 5 bases short and J 2 bases short, with 14 bases between. The CDR3 DNA reads TGTGCCAGCAGCCCCCGGACAGCTACCACAGATACGCAGTATTTT. Encoded protein: CASSPRTATTDTQYF.

This clone occurred a few times. Other DNA sequences in this specimen translate into the identical CDR3. The chain joins TRBV30 to TRBJ1-1, with D perhaps TRBD1 (5 bases). Germline assignment: CDR1 GTSNPN and CDR2 SVGIG (reference sequence). With 0 bases removed from V and 5 bases from J, the gap between germline ends came to 7 bases. CDR3 length: 12 residues. The CDR3 bases are TGTGCCTGGAGTGTACGGGGGACTGAAGCTTTCTTT. It specifies CAWSVRGTEAFF.

CDR3 coding DNA: TGTGCCAGCAGCCTAACTTCAGGGAAGGGCACTGAAGCTTTCTTT. Its protein product is CASSLTSGKGTEAFF. This sequence joins TRBV7-2 and TRBJ1-1; D possibly corresponds to TRBD1 (5 bases). Trimming shortened V by 5 bases and J by 4 bases, and 17 bases separated the two germline ends. CDR3 length: 15 residues. Germline CDR1 and CDR2: SGHTA and FQGNSA.

Only one count was recorded for this clone. This chain joins TRBV7-2 and TRBJ2-7; 12 bases align to TRBD1. This CDR3 is built from 19 residues. The germline gives CDR1 SGHTA, CDR2 FQGNSA. The V gene end was trimmed by 2 bases and the J gene end by 4 bases; junction bases not matched to a gene: 15. The CDR3: CASSLKPPKGTGGSYEQYF. CDR3 coding DNA: TGTGCCAGCAGCTTAAAACCCCCTAAGGGGACAGGGGGCAGTTACGAGCAGTACTTC.

The chain couples TRBV7-2 to TRBJ2-4; 12 bases line up with TRBD2. The CDR3 totals 19 residues. Germline CDR1 reads SGHTA; CDR2 reads FQGNSA. After removal of 1 base from V and 1 base from J, the junction contained 8 bases not matched to a gene. CDR3 amino acids: CASSLDGLAGSRAKNIQYF. The CDR3 region has the DNA TGTGCCAGCAGCTTAGATGGACTAGCGGGAAGTCGGGCCAAAAACATTCAGTACTTC. The whole variable domain, remainder taken from reference TRBV7-2 and TRBJ2-4, is GAGVSQSPSNKVTEKGKDVELRCDPISGHTALYWYRQSLGQGLEFLIYFQGNSAPDKSGLPSDRFSAERTGGSVSTLTIQRTQQEDSAVYLCASSLDGLAGSRAKNIQYFGAGTRLSVL.

This chain uses TRBV6-1 with TRBJ1-5, with 11 nucleotides matching TRBD1. From germline, CDR1 is MNHNS and CDR2 SASEGT. V lost 4 bases and J lost 6; bases outside the gene matches: 5. The CDR3 consists of 15 residues. The CDR3 sequence is CASSGGTGGVQPQHF. The CDR3 DNA reads TGTGCCAGCAGTGGGGGGACAGGGGGTGTTCAGCCCCAGCATTTT.

This clone has just a few counts. CDR3 coding DNA: TGTGCCAGCTCACCCGACAGGCAATACGAGCAGTACTTC. It codes for CASSPDRQYEQYF. The V call is TRBV18, the J call TRBJ2-7; possible D gene TRBD1, 6 bases. Germline V gene lookup returns CDR1 KGHSH and CDR2 LQKENI. V gave up 3 bases and J gave up 4 bases, with 10 bases separating them. The CDR3 runs to 13 residues.

This chain uses TRBV12-5 with TRBJ1-2; D ambiguous. The CDR3 is 14 residues long. The V end lost 1 base, the J end lost 7 bases, and 13 bases lay between the germline ends. Germline CDR1 LGHNT, CDR2 FRNRAP. CDR3 sequence: CASGLGEDRLGYTF. The CDR3 DNA reads TGTGCTAGTGGTTTGGGGGAGGACCGGCTTGGCTACACCTTC.

The chain uses TRBV10-3 and TRBJ1-3; 8 positions match TRBD1. V shed 4 bases and J 2 bases; nucleotides not matched to a gene: 4. The CDR3 sequence is 15 residues long. Germline assignment: CDR1 ENHRY and CDR2 SYGVKD. CDR3 nucleotides: TGTGCCATCAGTGGGGCAGGGGGCGCTGGAAACACCATATATTTT. The encoded protein is CAISGAGGAGNTIYF.

The chain has TRBV30 and TRBJ2-2, with TRBD2 matching over 8 bases. Germline assignment: CDR1 GTSNPN and CDR2 SVGIG (reference sequence). Trimming removed 4 bases from V and 4 bases from J; junction bases left unmatched: 5. This CDR3 is 14 amino acids long. The CDR3 nucleotides are TGTGCCTGGACGCGGGCGGGGGGCACCGGGGAGCTGTTTTTT. This codes for CAWTRAGGTGELFF.

The chain is built from TRBV19 and TRBJ2-3, with 10 bases matching TRBD2. Germline V lookup: CDR1 LNHDA, CDR2 SQIVND (reference sequence). This CDR3 region has 17 residues. V dropped 3 bases and J dropped 2; count of bases not matched to a gene: 8. The CDR3 loop is CASSIFIAGGFTDTQYF. The DNA of the CDR3 is TGTGCCAGTAGTATCTTCATAGCGGGAGGTTTCACAGATACGCAGTATTTT. The whole variable domain, filled in from reference TRBV19 and TRBJ2-3, reads DGGITQSPKYLFRKEGQNVTLSCEQNLNHDAMYWYRQDPGQGLRLIYYSQIVNDFQKGDIAEGYSVSREKKESFPLTVTSAQKNPTAFYLCASSIFIAGGFTDTQYFGPGTRLTVL.

This rearrangement joins TRBV4-1 to TRBJ2-3; 7 nucleotides match TRBD2. Germline assignment: CDR1 MGHRA and CDR2 YSYEKL. CDR3 length equals 14 residues. The V gene end was trimmed by 1 base and the J gene end by 3 bases; junction bases not matched to a gene: 1. The CDR3 loop is CASSQGGGTDTQYF. The CDR3, as DNA: TGCGCCAGCAGCCAAGGGGGGGGGACAGATACGCAGTATTTT.

The gene calls are TRBV2 and TRBJ2-1, with 9 bases lining up with TRBD1. Germline V gives CDR1 SNHLY, CDR2 FYNNEI. Trimming at V came to 6 bases and at J to 7 bases, leaving 7 bases not matched to a gene. The CDR3 extends over 14 amino acids. The CDR3 reads CASSRTGVRNEQFF. Written as DNA, the CDR3 is TGTGCCAGCAGCCGGACAGGGGTAAGGAATGAGCAGTTCTTC. The complete variable domain, with remaining parts taken from reference TRBV2 and TRBJ2-1, reads EPEVTQTPSHQVTQMGQEVILRCVPISNHLYFYWYRQILGQKVEFLVSFYNNEISEKSEIFDDQFSVERPDGSNFTLKIRSTKLEDSAMYFCASSRTGVRNEQFFGPGTRLTVL.

This chain uses TRBV4-2 with TRBJ2-3; 14 bases align to TRBD2. This CDR3 has 18 amino acids. The V gene end was trimmed by 3 bases and the J gene end by 5 bases; junction bases not matched to a gene: 10. Germline V lookup: CDR1 LGHNA, CDR2 YNFKEQ. CDR3 DNA sequence: TGTGCCAGCAGCCAGCCTCCGGGACTAGCGGGAGAGGGAGATACGCAGTATTTT. It specifies CASSQPPGLAGEGDTQYF.

The J gene is TRBJ1-2, the V gene TRBV19, with TRBD1 matching 10 bases. CDR3 length equals 12 residues. The V gene's germline CDR1 is LNHDA and CDR2 SQIVND (reference sequence). V lost 8 bases, J lost 7 bases, and 4 bases stayed unmatched. CDR3 amino acids: CASAGTGVGYTF. CDR3 nucleotides: TGTGCCAGTGCCGGGACAGGGGTTGGCTACACCTTC.

The gene calls are TRBV19 and TRBJ1-2; D not resolved. V was clipped by 5 bases and J by 8 bases, with 15 bases between them. Germline V gene sequence: CDR1 LNHDA, CDR2 SQIVND (reference sequence). The CDR3 sequence is 13 residues long. DNA for the CDR3: TGTGCCAGTAGTCCTGGGAGGGTTGGGGGCTACACCTTC. Its protein is CASSPGRVGGYTF.

This clone is a singleton in its sample. The V gene is TRBV18, the J gene TRBJ1-2; D is perhaps TRBD1 (5 bases). Per germline, CDR1 KGHSH and CDR2 LQKENI. The CDR3 length is 14 residues. Trimming removed 3 bases from V and 8 bases from J, with 16 bases in between. The CDR3 bases are TGTGCCAGCTCACCCCCCTCTGGGGCTGAGGGCTACACCTTC. This sequence encodes CASSPPSGAEGYTF. Looking up the rest from reference TRBV18 and TRBJ1-2 gives the full variable domain: NAGVMQNPRHLVRRRGQEARLRCSPMKGHSHVYWYRQLPEEGLKFMVYLQKENIIDESGMPKERFSAEFPKEGPSILRIQQVVRGDSAAYFCASSPPSGAEGYTFGSGTRLTVV.

The V and J genes are TRBV7-8 and TRBJ2-1; a weak D match, TRBD1 (6 bases). The V end lost 5 bases, the J end lost 6 bases, and 20 bases lay between the germline ends. Germline values: CDR1 SGHVS, CDR2 FQNEAQ. This CDR3 is built from 16 residues. The DNA for the CDR3 is TGTGCCAGCAGCGATAACCGACTAAACAGGGTCAATGAGCAGTTCTTC. Amino acids: CASSDNRLNRVNEQFF. Using reference TRBV7-8 and TRBJ2-1 for the parts outside the CDR3, the full variable domain is GAGVSQSPRYKVAKRGQDVALRCDPISGHVSLFWYQQALGQGPEFLTYFQNEAQLDKSGLPSDRFFAERPEGSVSTLKIQRTQQEDSAVYLCASSDNRLNRVNEQFFGPGTRLTVL.

The gene calls are TRBV10-1 and TRBJ1-1, with D possibly being TRBD1 (6 bases). The CDR3 has 14 residues. Germline V gives CDR1 WNHNN, CDR2 SYGVQD (reference sequence). The V end was cut by 3 bases, the J end by 1 base, with 9 bases between. For the CDR3, the DNA is TGCGCCAGCAGTGAACAGGGACCGAACACTGAAGCTTTCTTT. It encodes CASSEQGPNTEAFF.

The J gene is TRBJ2-5, the V gene TRBV30; TRBD2 aligns across 8 bases. V shed 3 bases, J shed 5 bases, and the junction held 8 bases outside the gene matches. This CDR3 is built from 14 residues. Germline values: CDR1 GTSNPN, CDR2 SVGIG (reference sequence). CDR3 loop: CAWSAGGQGETQYF. The CDR3 DNA reads as TGTGCCTGGAGCGCGGGGGGCCAGGGGGAGACCCAGTACTTC.

In its sample, this clone is medium-sized. V and J are TRBV19 and TRBJ1-2; the match to TRBD1 covers 7 bases. CDR3 length equals 14 residues. J gave up 4 bases and V 5 bases, and 7 bases lay outside the gene matches. Looked up from germline, CDR1 is LNHDA and CDR2 is SQIVND (reference sequence). DNA of the CDR3: TGTGCCAGTAGTCCCTCCCGGGACAGCTATGGCTACACCTTC. This sequence encodes CASSPSRDSYGYTF.

The chain has TRBV6-6 and TRBJ2-1, with TRBD2 identical over 14 bases. V gave up 5 bases and J gave up 8 bases; unmatched junction bases: 5. The CDR3 spans 15 residues. The germline V gene encodes CDR1 MNHNY and CDR2 SVGAGI (reference sequence). DNA for the CDR3: TGTGCCAGCAGTGCCGGGACTAGCGGGAGCTATGAGCAGTTCTTC. Translating it yields CASSAGTSGSYEQFF.

The genes are TRBV6-1 and TRBJ2-1; D is possibly TRBD2 (6 bases). CDR3 size: 12 residues. V lost 4 bases and J lost 7, with 8 bases in between. The germline V gene encodes CDR1 MNHNS and CDR2 SASEGT. The CDR3 nucleotides read TGTGCCAGCAGTGTCGCGGGGAATGAGCAGTTCTTC. Protein product: CASSVAGNEQFF.